A selection of T cell receptor beta chains follows, all from one sample in a study of blood T cell repertoires in COVID-19. Produced via immunoSEQ multiplex PCR; TCRdb's table is partial and in-frame only. The sample consists of roughly 100,000 clones, roughly 82% of them appearing once. The sequencing sample was made of peripheral blood. The receptors were gathered from a human donor in a cohort sampled during active COVID-19. CDR3s include the opening cysteine and the closing phenylalanine or tryptophan. Each record gives: D gene, J gene, clone size, CDR3 length, V gene, CDR3 protein, CDR3 DNA. A D gene is named only where the DNA matches it firmly. Size is omitted from some rows. Given values are once, few, many or a class for expanded clones.

TRBD1 | TRBJ2-3 | NA | 15 | TRBV30 | CAWAPQGASTDTQYF | TGTGCCTGGGCCCCTCAGGGGGCAAGCACAGATACGCAGTATTTT
NA | TRBJ1-2 | NA | 12 | TRBV28 | CASSLRDYGYTF | TGTGCCAGCAGCTTACGGGACTATGGCTACACCTTC
TRBD1 | TRBJ1-2 | NA | 16 | TRBV9 | CASSGSGTGAFYGYTF | TGTGCCAGCAGCGGTTCCGGGACAGGGGCCTTCTATGGCTACACCTTC
NA | TRBJ2-2 | NA | 16 | TRBV21-1 | CASSKGDTLNTGELFF | TGTGCCAGCAGCAAAGGTGACACCCTGAACACCGGGGAGCTGTTTTTT
NA | TRBJ1-1 | NA | 13 | TRBV12-3/TRBV12-4 | CASSPLRNTEAFF | TGTGCCAGCAGTCCCTTGAGGAACACTGAAGCTTTCTTT
NA | TRBJ2-2 | NA | 15 | TRBV7-3 | CASSLGDRNTGELFF | TGTGCCAGCAGCTTAGGCGACAGAAACACCGGGGAGCTGTTTTTT
NA | TRBJ2-1 | NA | 13 | TRBV7-9 | CASSSQEVNEQFF | TGTGCCAGCAGCTCCCAAGAGGTAAATGAGCAGTTCTTC
NA | TRBJ2-7 | NA | 15 | TRBV13 | CASSSRGFGSYEQYF | TGTGCCAGCAGCTCAAGGGGGTTCGGGTCCTACGAGCAGTACTTC
TRBD1 | TRBJ1-2 | NA | 16 | TRBV6-2/TRBV6-3 | CASSSGQGALGHGYTF | TGTGCCAGCAGTTCGGGACAGGGGGCGCTCGGCCATGGCTACACCTTC
NA | TRBJ2-3 | once | 11 | TRBV20-1 | CSAGGVNTQYF | TGCAGTGCCGGTGGAGTAAATACGCAGTATTTT
TRBD2 | TRBJ2-1 | NA | 18 | TRBV24-1 | CATSDLLGTSGGSNEQFF | TGTGCCACCAGTGATTTGCTAGGGACTAGCGGGGGGTCCAATGAGCAGTTCTTC
NA | TRBJ1-1 | NA | 17 | TRBV6-1 | CASSARYGPLMNTEAFF | TGTGCCAGCAGTGCTCGTTATGGCCCTCTCATGAACACTGAAGCTTTCTTT
NA | TRBJ1-3 | NA | 16 | TRBV18 | CASSLSQGSSGNTIYF | TGTGCCAGCTCACTCTCCCAGGGAAGCTCTGGAAACACCATATATTTT
NA | TRBJ2-7 | NA | 16 | TRBV27 | CASSSLGQAGRYEQYF | TGTGCCAGCAGTTCCTTGGGGCAGGCCGGCCGCTACGAGCAGTACTTC
TRBD1 | TRBJ1-5 | NA | 17 | TRBV28 | CASIHPLGTGGNQPQHF | TGTGCCAGCATCCATCCCCTGGGGACAGGGGGCAATCAGCCCCAGCATTTT
NA | TRBJ2-7 | NA | 16 | TRBV7-2 | CASSLVIGRGSYEQYF | TGTGCCAGCAGCTTAGTCATCGGCAGGGGAAGCTACGAGCAGTACTTC
NA | TRBJ2-7 | few | 15 | TRBV7-9 | CASSLEAGPTYEQYF | TGTGCCAGCAGCTTAGAGGCAGGGCCCACCTACGAGCAGTACTTC
NA | TRBJ2-7 | NA | 14 | TRBV5-5 | CASSLVTASYEQYF | TGTGCCAGCAGCTTGGTGACAGCCTCCTACGAGCAGTACTTC
NA | TRBJ2-1 | NA | 13 | TRBV5-1 | CASSLMSSNEQFF | TGCGCCAGCAGCTTGATGTCTAGCAATGAGCAGTTCTTC
TRBD1 | TRBJ1-2 | NA | 15 | TRBV11-3 | CASSSLTGWNYGYTF | TGTGCCAGCAGCTCTTTGACAGGGTGGAACTATGGCTACACCTTC
NA | TRBJ2-7 | NA | 14 | TRBV27 | CASSGRAFSYEQYF | TGTGCCAGCAGTGGGCGGGCGTTCTCCTACGAGCAGTACTTC
TRBD2 | TRBJ2-3 | NA | 20 | TRBV4-3 | CASSQEGPSGWWGGTDTQYF | TGCGCCAGCAGCCAAGAGGGTCCTAGCGGGTGGTGGGGGGGCACAGATACGCAGTATTTT
TRBD2 | TRBJ2-3 | NA | 17 | TRBV5-6 | CASSLGRRGSYTDTQYF | TGTGCCAGCAGCTTGGGACGGCGGGGGAGCTACACAGATACGCAGTATTTT
NA | TRBJ2-3 | NA | 13 | TRBV30 | CAWSLGGTDTQYF | TGTGCCTGGAGCTTAGGGGGCACAGATACGCAGTATTTT
TRBD1 | TRBJ1-4 | once | 18 | TRBV2 | CASTSLGTATSTNEKLFF | TGTGCCAGCACCTCCCTTGGGACAGCCACCTCAACTAATGAAAAACTGTTTTTT
NA | TRBJ2-7 | many | 18 | TRBV6-2/TRBV6-3 | CASSSPLVAAKVIYEQYF | TGTGCCAGCAGTTCACCCCTTGTAGCGGCGAAAGTTATCTACGAGCAGTACTTC
NA | TRBJ1-6 | once | 14 | TRBV9 | CASGPGALNSPLHF | TGTGCCAGCGGCCCAGGGGCATTGAATTCACCCCTCCACTTT
NA | TRBJ2-3 | NA | 15 | TRBV3-1/TRBV3-2 | CASSPQGLGTDTQYF | TGTGCCAGCAGCCCACAGGGTCTTGGCACAGATACGCAGTATTTT
NA | TRBJ1-1 | NA | 13 | TRBV3-1/TRBV3-2 | CASSLQGGTEAFF | TGTGCCAGCAGCCTTCAGGGAGGGACTGAAGCTTTCTTT
TRBD2 | TRBJ2-1 | NA | 14 | TRBV4-2 | CASSSSGGYNEQFF | TGTGCCAGCAGCTCCAGCGGGGGTTACAATGAGCAGTTCTTC
TRBD1 | TRBJ1-2 | NA | 15 | TRBV4-1 | CASSQDRIRGQGYTF | TGCGCCAGCAGCCAAGATCGTATCAGGGGGCAAGGCTACACCTTC
TRBD1 | TRBJ1-2 | NA | 14 | TRBV6-2/TRBV6-3 | CASSPADRGHGYTF | TGTGCCAGCAGTCCAGCCGACAGGGGGCATGGCTACACCTTC
NA | TRBJ1-2 | NA | 13 | TRBV9 | CASRTGPGDGYTF | TGTGCCAGCAGAACTGGCCCGGGAGATGGCTACACCTTC
TRBD1 | TRBJ2-2 | NA | 16 | TRBV19 | CASSAPGTGNTGELFF | TGTGCCAGTAGTGCCCCCGGGACAGGAAACACCGGGGAGCTGTTTTTT
NA | TRBJ2-7 | once | 17 | TRBV27 | CASSPFGDQGIFYEQYF | TGTGCCAGCAGTCCTTTCGGGGATCAGGGGATCTTCTACGAGCAGTACTTC
NA | TRBJ1-5 | NA | 16 | TRBV19 | CASSIGERVGNQPQHF | TGTGCCAGTAGTATCGGGGAACGGGTGGGCAATCAGCCCCAGCATTTT
TRBD1 | TRBJ2-5 | NA | 15 | TRBV9 | CASSPDRGRGETQYF | TGTGCCAGCAGCCCAGACAGGGGGCGCGGGGAGACCCAGTACTTC
NA | TRBJ2-6 | NA | 17 | TRBV13 | CASSLGPLAAGANVLTF | TGTGCCAGCAGCTTAGGACCTCTTGCGGCTGGGGCCAACGTCCTGACTTTC
NA | TRBJ1-5 | NA | 14 | TRBV7-2 | CASSFSKEGQPQHF | TGTGCCAGCAGCTTTAGTAAGGAGGGTCAGCCCCAGCATTTT
NA | TRBJ2-2 | NA | 16 | TRBV5-1 | CASSLAGVANTGELFF | TGCGCCAGCAGCTTGGCAGGGGTCGCGAACACCGGGGAGCTGTTTTTT
TRBD1 | TRBJ2-3 | NA | 16 | TRBV19 | CASSSPPGQSTDTQYF | TGTGCCAGTAGTTCGCCCCCGGGACAGAGCACAGATACGCAGTATTTT
NA | TRBJ2-1 | NA | 16 | TRBV12-5 | CASGLVIADSYNEQFF | TGTGCTAGTGGTTTGGTCATAGCGGATTCCTACAATGAGCAGTTCTTC